The next 29 T cell receptor beta chains were all read from a single sample in a study of cytomegalovirus exposure and HLA in healthy donors. The PCR employed 60 Vbeta primers together with 13 Jbeta primers. Measured with immunoSEQ multiplex PCR; TCRdb has only the in-frame clones, and not every one. The sample carries about 120,000 clones, over 70% recorded once. The specimen sequenced was PBMCs. The source is a woman aged 18-29 years in good health and CMV-seronegative.

The chain couples TRBV2 to TRBJ1-1; 7 bases align to TRBD1. Germline V gene lookup returns CDR1 SNHLY and CDR2 FYNNEI. Trimming at V came to 4 bases and at J to 1 base, leaving 3 bases not matched to a gene. The length of the CDR3 is 14 residues. In nucleotides, the CDR3 is TGTGCCAGCAGTGGGGGGGACAGGAACACTGAAGCTTTCTTT. It translates to CASSGGDRNTEAFF. Full variable domain (rest looked up from reference TRBV2 and TRBJ1-1): EPEVTQTPSHQVTQMGQEVILRCVPISNHLYFYWYRQILGQKVEFLVSFYNNEISEKSEIFDDQFSVERPDGSNFTLKIRSTKLEDSAMYFCASSGGDRNTEAFFGQGTRLTVV.

The V call is TRBV11-2, the J call TRBJ1-6; maybe TRBD1 (6 bases). V shed 6 bases and J shed 7 bases, with 13 bases lying between them. The germline CDR1 and CDR2 sequences are SGHAT and FQNNGV. The length of the CDR3 is 14 residues. The CDR3 nucleotides are TGTGCCAGCAGTAGGGACATAGGGAATTCACCCCTCCACTTT. It is translated as CASSRDIGNSPLHF.

V is TRBV7-2 and J is TRBJ2-1, with 8 positions matching TRBD2. The J segment lost 6 bases and the V segment lost 2 bases, leaving 6 bases of the junction unmatched. The CDR3 runs 15 residues. Germline V gene lookup returns CDR1 SGHTA and CDR2 FQGNSA. The CDR3 loop is CASSLRGGASNEQFF. Here the CDR3 DNA reads TGTGCCAGCAGCTTACGGGGGGGGGCCTCCAATGAGCAGTTCTTC.

The chain employs TRBV5-1 and TRBJ1-6; 7 bases line up with TRBD1. V trimming: 4 bases; J trimming: 7 bases; junction bases outside the gene matches: 17. CDR1 is SGHRS, CDR2 YFSETQ, per germline. CDR3 length equals 18 residues. This CDR3 reads CASSPKAEPRDRNSPLHF. The DNA for the CDR3 is TGCGCCAGCAGCCCTAAGGCGGAACCGCGGGACAGAAATTCACCCCTCCACTTT.

This chain joins TRBV11-2 and TRBJ2-2; TRBD2 matches 7 bases. The V gene's germline CDR1 is SGHAT and CDR2 FQNNGV. Trimming removed 3 bases from V and 0 bases from J; junction bases left unmatched: 4. The CDR3 is made up of 16 amino acids. The CDR3, as DNA: TGTGCCAGCAGCTTGGGAGGGGCTACGAACACCGGGGAGCTGTTTTTT. Its translation: CASSLGGATNTGELFF.

This clone was picked up a small number of times. V gene TRBV19 combines with J gene TRBJ1-4; the match to TRBD1 covers 7 bases. Per the germline V gene, CDR1 is LNHDA and CDR2 is SQIVND (reference sequence). The CDR3 length is 14 residues. The trim removed 6 bases at V and 4 bases at J, leaving 5 bases unmatched. Here the CDR3 reads CASRPGQFNEKLFF. CDR3 bases: TGTGCCAGTAGGCCGGGACAGTTTAATGAAAAACTGTTTTTT.

The chain is built from TRBV10-1 and TRBJ2-3; tentative D call: TRBD2 (7 bases). This CDR3 is 15 amino acids long. Trimming shortened V by 3 bases and J by 4 bases, and 14 bases separated the two germline ends. Germline values: CDR1 WNHNN, CDR2 SYGVQD (reference sequence). This CDR3 is CASSERRGRSDTQYF. In DNA, the CDR3 is TGCGCCAGCAGTGAAAGGCGGGGGCGGTCAGATACGCAGTATTTT.

This clone was counted a few times. The rearrangement links TRBV15 to TRBJ2-2; the D is unclear. The CDR3 covers 15 residues. Germline loops: CDR1 LNHNV, CDR2 YYDKDF (reference sequence). V lost 2 bases and J 0 bases, leaving 7 bases between the germline ends. The CDR3 region is CATSRQIPNTGELFF. CDR3 DNA sequence: TGTGCCACCAGCAGACAGATCCCGAACACCGGGGAGCTGTTTTTT.

The genes are TRBV6-5 and TRBJ1-3, with TRBD1 matching 9 bases. This CDR3 has 15 residues. V was pared by 5 bases and J by 0 bases, with 2 bases of the junction left unmatched. Germline CDR1 MNHEY, CDR2 SVGAGI. The CDR3 DNA sequence: TGTGCCAGCAGTCCGACAGGGGGCTCTGGAAACACCATATATTTT. Amino acid sequence: CASSPTGGSGNTIYF.

The rearrangement joins TRBV5-8 to TRBJ2-7; 9 bases match TRBD1. Germline-derived CDR1 and CDR2 are SGHTS and YDEGEE. CDR3 size: 15 residues. The V gene end was trimmed by 7 bases and the J gene end by 2 bases; junction bases not matched to a gene: 10. CDR3: CASSRKGTGTYEQYF. CDR3 sequence (DNA): TGTGCCAGCTCCCGTAAAGGGACAGGGACCTACGAGCAGTACTTC.

This clone was picked up a small number of times. The genes are TRBV6-6 and TRBJ1-2, with a tentative D call TRBD1 (5 bases). The CDR3 runs 14 residues. Germline loops: CDR1 MNHNY, CDR2 SVGAGI (reference sequence). V was cut by 2 bases and J by 6 bases, with 13 bases left in between. CDR3 nucleotides: TGTGCCAGCAGTTACGGGGACTCTCCGGATGGCTACACCTTC. Its translation is CASSYGDSPDGYTF.

The chain couples TRBV5-4 to TRBJ1-2, with 9 positions matching TRBD1. Looked up from germline, CDR1 is SGHNT and CDR2 is YYREEE (reference sequence). V lost 4 bases, J lost 3 bases, and 10 bases stayed unmatched. This CDR3 has 16 amino acids. This CDR3 reads CASSPPHRGLDYGYTF. The CDR3 nucleotides read TGTGCCAGCAGCCCGCCCCACAGGGGGCTTGACTATGGCTACACCTTC. The full variable domain, completed using reference TRBV5-4 and TRBJ1-2, is ETGVTQSPTHLIKTRGQQVTLRCSSQSGHNTVSWYQQALGQGPQFIFQYYREEENGRGNFPPRFSGLQFPNYSSELNVNALELDDSALYLCASSPPHRGLDYGYTFGSGTRLTVV.

The sample holds a few counts of this clone. The CDR3 sequence: CASSLSEGYGYTF. The CDR3 DNA reads TGCGCCAGCAGTCTGTCAGAGGGCTATGGCTACACCTTC. The chain uses TRBV5-1 and TRBJ1-2; no firm D call. The CDR3 length is 13 residues. From germline, CDR1 is SGHRS and CDR2 YFSETQ. With 5 bases removed from V and 4 bases from J, the gap between germline ends came to 12 bases.

V gene TRBV7-9 combines with J gene TRBJ2-5, with 13 bases that match TRBD2. The V gene end was trimmed by 1 base and the J gene end by 6 bases; junction bases not matched to a gene: 2. The V gene's germline CDR1 is SEHNR and CDR2 FQNEAQ (reference sequence). The length of the CDR3 is 15 residues. The CDR3 loop reads CASSLGLAGGQTQYF. In DNA, the CDR3 is TGTGCCAGCAGCTTAGGACTAGCGGGAGGCCAGACCCAGTACTTC.

This clone has just a few counts. The chain uses TRBV15 and TRBJ1-2; tentatively, D is TRBD1 (6 bases). Trimming left V 1 base short and J 4 bases short, with 16 bases between. CDR1 and CDR2 (germline): LNHNV, YYDKDF (reference sequence). The CDR3 is 16 amino acids. Here the CDR3 reads CATSRGTPDRSYGYTF. The CDR3 nucleotides are TGTGCCACCAGCAGAGGGACGCCGGACAGATCCTATGGCTACACCTTC.

The rearrangement joins TRBV6-1 to TRBJ2-7, with D maybe TRBD2 (6 bases). CDR3 size: 14 residues. The V end lost 1 base, the J end lost 7 bases, and 14 bases lay between the germline ends. Germline CDR1 and CDR2: MNHNS and SASEGT. The CDR3 DNA reads as TGTGCCAGCAGTGAAGGGCTGGACTACCCAGAGCAGTACTTC. It specifies CASSEGLDYPEQYF.

The rearrangement joins TRBV7-6 to TRBJ2-5; tentatively, D is TRBD2 (6 bases). Germline CDR1 SGHVS, CDR2 FNYEAQ. The CDR3 has 17 amino acids. V lost 3 bases, J lost 1 base, and 18 bases lay in between. The chain's CDR3 is CASSFSLLPGLQETQYF. As DNA, the CDR3 is TGTGCCAGCAGCTTCTCTCTTCTTCCGGGACTCCAAGAGACCCAGTACTTC.

Concerning this clone: A read error may produce the germline difference seen at one junction end. The identical CDR3 is also encoded by other nucleotide sequences in the sample. The chain is built from TRBV7-9 and TRBJ1-2, with 11 bases that match TRBD1. Per germline, CDR1 SEHNR and CDR2 FQNEAQ (reference sequence). The CDR3 runs 16 residues. This CDR3 is CASTPGQGVVNYGYTF. CDR3 coding DNA: TGTGCCAGCACCCCGGGACAGGGGGTTGTTAACTATGGCTACACCTTT.

The rearrangement uses TRBV2 and TRBJ2-1; D may be TRBD1 (5 bases). This CDR3 is 15 amino acids long. Germline loops: CDR1 SNHLY, CDR2 FYNNEI. The germline V and J ends were trimmed by 4 bases and 6 bases, with 16 bases remaining between them. CDR3 coding DNA: TGTGCCAGCAGTGTAGGGGTGGAGTTAGGCAATGAGCAGTTCTTC. It codes for CASSVGVELGNEQFF.

This clone was detected only a few times. J is TRBJ2-1 and V is TRBV27, with TRBD1 matching over 8 bases. The V and J ends lost 0 bases and 4 bases, in that order; junction bases with no gene match: 5. The CDR3 loop spans 16 amino acids. The germline CDR1 and CDR2 sequences are MNHEY and SMNVEV (reference sequence). The DNA for the CDR3 is TGTGCCAGCAGTTTATCCGCGACAGGGGCTTACAATGAGCAGTTCTTC. Translating gives CASSLSATGAYNEQFF.

The chain is built from TRBV2 and TRBJ1-3; D gene ambiguous. V lost 4 bases and J lost 0, with 7 bases in between. The germline CDR1 and CDR2 sequences are SNHLY and FYNNEI. The CDR3 runs 14 residues. CDR3 bases: TGTGCCAGCAGTGTAGATCACTCTGGAAACACCATATATTTT. Translating gives CASSVDHSGNTIYF.

The gene calls are TRBV11-3 and TRBJ1-3; D is ambiguous. The CDR3 contains 13 residues. CDR1 SGHNT and CDR2 YENEEA come from the germline V gene. Trimming shortened V by 0 bases and J by 4 bases, and 4 bases separated the two germline ends. The CDR3 reads CASSLDEGNTIYF. CDR3 in DNA: TGTGCCAGCAGCTTAGATGAGGGAAACACCATATATTTT.

Concerning this clone: A read error may account for a junction end that differs from germline. This chain links TRBV6-5 with TRBJ2-4, with D possibly TRBD2 on 7 matching bases. Looked up from germline, CDR1 is MNHEY and CDR2 is SVGAGI. CDR3 length: 16 amino acids. In nucleotides, the CDR3 is TGTGCCAGCAGTTACTTGATTGGGGGGGCCAAAAACAGTCAGTACTTC. Translated: CASSYLIGGAKNSQYF.

V and J are TRBV29-1 and TRBJ1-4, with 7 bases aligning to TRBD1. Trimming took 7 bases from V and 7 from J; bases not matched to a gene: 18. The CDR3 sequence is 16 residues long. Per the germline V gene, CDR1 is SQVTM and CDR2 is ANQGSEA. CDR3 amino acids: CSGRGLPDGESEKLFF. For the CDR3, the DNA is TGCAGCGGAAGGGGGCTGCCGGACGGAGAAAGTGAAAAACTGTTTTTT.

The rearrangement joins TRBV5-1 to TRBJ1-6, with 8 nucleotides matching TRBD1. The CDR3 totals 15 residues. Looked up from germline, CDR1 is SGHRS and CDR2 is YFSETQ. The J segment lost 13 bases and the V segment lost 4 bases, leaving 13 bases of the junction unmatched. The CDR3 loop reads CASSLNRDRQSPLHF. The CDR3 DNA follows: TGCGCCAGCAGCCTAAACCGGGACAGGCAAAGTCCCCTCCACTTT.

J is TRBJ2-7 and V is TRBV7-6; TRBD1 might be the D (6 bases). In germline, CDR1 is SGHVS, CDR2 FNYEAQ. There are 17 residues in the CDR3. V lost 0 bases and J lost 1, with 16 bases in between. For the CDR3, the DNA is TGTGCCAGCAGCTTAGCCTTCAGCTCAGGGGTATCCTACGAGCAGTACTTC. Translation gives CASSLAFSSGVSYEQYF.

As for this clone: Other DNA sequences from this sample encode an identical CDR3 as well. V usage is TRBV4-1 and J usage is TRBJ1-1, with TRBD1 matching 8 bases. Unmatched junction bases numbered 4, after V lost 1 base and J lost 0 bases. Germline assignment: CDR1 MGHRA and CDR2 YSYEKL. The CDR3 consists of 16 residues. The CDR3 here is CASSQGQGIMNTEAFF. The CDR3 DNA sequence: TGCGCCAGCAGCCAAGGACAGGGGATCATGAACACTGAAGCTTTCTTT.

This clone was observed a few times. V gene TRBV2 combines with J gene TRBJ2-1; TRBD2 matches 8 bases. With V trimmed by 9 bases and J by 6 bases, 22 bases remained unmatched. This CDR3 is built from 18 residues. CDR1 and CDR2 (germline): SNHLY, FYNNEI. The CDR3 DNA follows: TGTGCCAGTGCCGATGGGGCTAGCGGGCTAACCAGGGGCAATGAGCAGTTCTTC. Protein: CASADGASGLTRGNEQFF.

The genes are TRBV18 and TRBJ2-7, with unresolved D. Germline V gene lookup returns CDR1 KGHSH and CDR2 LQKENI. Trimming cost V 1 base and J 3 bases, with 7 bases left between them. The CDR3 consists of 13 residues. The CDR3 here is CASSPRADYEQYF. In DNA, the CDR3 is TGTGCCAGCTCACCACGAGCCGACTACGAGCAGTACTTC.